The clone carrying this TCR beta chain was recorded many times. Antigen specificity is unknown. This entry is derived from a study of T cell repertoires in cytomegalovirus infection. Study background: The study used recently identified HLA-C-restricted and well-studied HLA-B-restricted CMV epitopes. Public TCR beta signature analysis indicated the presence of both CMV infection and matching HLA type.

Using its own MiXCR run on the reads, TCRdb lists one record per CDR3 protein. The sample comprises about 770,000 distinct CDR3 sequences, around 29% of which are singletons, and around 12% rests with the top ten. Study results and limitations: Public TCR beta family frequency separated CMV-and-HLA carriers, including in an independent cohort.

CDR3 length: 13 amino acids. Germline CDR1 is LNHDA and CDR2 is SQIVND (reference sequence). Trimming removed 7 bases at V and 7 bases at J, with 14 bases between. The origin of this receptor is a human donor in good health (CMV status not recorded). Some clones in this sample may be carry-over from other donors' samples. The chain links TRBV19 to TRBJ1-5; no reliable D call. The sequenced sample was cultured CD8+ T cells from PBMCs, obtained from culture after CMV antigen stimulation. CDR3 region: CASTPVAGQPQHF. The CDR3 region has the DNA TGTGCCAGTACCCCTGTGGCGGGACAGCCCCAGCATTTT.